The clone carrying this TCR beta chain was counted a few times. The antigen is unknown. This record belongs to a study of CD8 T cells in ankylosing spondylitis. General study points: Seven or eight highly homologous variants made up a TCR beta motif, and this motif appeared characteristic of ankylosing spondylitis blood. Significantly higher representation of disease-linked clones was reported for matched ankylosing spondylitis synovial fluid.

A single record per CDR3 protein comes from TCRdb applying MiXCR to the 5' RACE reads. The repertoire holds approximately 35,000 distinct CDR3 sequences, approximately 15% seen once, with 30% to 40% in the top ten. This CDR3 comprises 12 residues. Germline CDR1 reads MDHEN; CDR2 reads SYDVKM. The V gene lost 4 bases and the J gene lost 3 bases, with 6 bases spanning the gap. What was sequenced was blood. This TCR came from a male donor with ankylosing spondylitis or in good health (not recorded which). This rearrangement joins TRBV28 to TRBJ1-1; the D is unclear. The CDR3 sequence is CASSSSYTEAFF. DNA for the CDR3: TGTGCCAGCAGTTCTTCCTACACTGAAGCTTTCTTT.